The 10 T cell receptor beta chains presented below share a single source sample, sequenced in a study of tissue T cells after allogeneic stem cell transplantation. Time point: mouse harvest day 7 after allogeneic transplant. The graft held 10^6 splenic CD5+ T cells and 10^7 T-cell-depleted bone marrow cells. This table comes from immunoSEQ multiplex PCR, and its TCRdb copy is limited to in-frame clones, with some not included. The sample consists of 8,500 to 9,000 clones, roughly 44% of them appearing once. Sequencing was carried out using skin. Receptor source: a female BALB/c mouse given C57BL/6 T cells with graft-versus-host disease after an allogeneic hematopoietic cell transplant.

Worth noting for this clone: The gene symbols are mouse symbols. With the read ending 1 residue before the CDR3 end, the germline J gene is used to fill in that end. The chain couples TRBV26 to TRBJ1-3; D is unresolved. The V end lost 7 bases, the J end lost 0 bases, and 7 bases lay between the germline ends. The CDR3 contains 13 residues. The germline gives CDR1 KGHPV, CDR2 FQNQEV (reference sequence). Incomplete CDR3 DNA: TGTGCCAGCATGGGCATTTCTGGAAATACGCTCTAT. Its translation is CASMGISGNTLY. The full-length CDR3 reads as CASMGISGNTLYF.

In this sample, this clone turned up a few times. Germline and genes: mouse. The read falls 1 residue short of the CDR3 end, and the missing part is taken from the germline J gene. The chain recombines TRBV24 with TRBJ1-3, with 10 bases lining up with TRBD1. Germline V gene sequence: CDR1 KGHTA, CDR2 FRNEEI. There are 16 residues in the CDR3. Trimming cost V 4 bases and J 0 bases; bases outside gene matches: 3. CDR3 protein: CASSHRDRGSGNTLYF. The part of the CDR3 DNA that was read is TGTGCCAGCAGTCACCGGGACAGGGGTTCTGGAAATACGCTCTAT.

With respect to this clone: Gene and germline names: mouse. The read ends 1 residue early relative to the CDR3; the germline J gene fills the gap. The sample has other DNA sequences that encode this CDR3 too. V is TRBV3 and J is TRBJ1-1, with D possibly TRBD1 on 6 matching bases. CDR1 SNHLY and CDR2 FYNGKV come from the germline V gene (reference sequence). The CDR3 has 13 residues. V lost 4 bases, J lost 1 base, and 7 bases lay in between. CDR3 protein: CASSSQGNTEVFF. The CDR3 bases that were read are TGTGCCAGCAGCTCACAGGGGAACACAGAAGTCTTC.

In the case of this clone: The genes are named according to mouse. The read terminates 1 residue before the CDR3 end, so the remaining end is supplied by the germline J gene. The rearrangement uses TRBV13-3 and TRBJ2-2, with TRBD1 identical over 7 bases. V was clipped by 2 bases and J by 7 bases; unmatched bases: 5. Germline V CDR1 and CDR2: NNHDY, SYVADS. The CDR3 is made up of 14 amino acids. The CDR3 is CASSEGRGYGQLYF. The CDR3 DNA, read in part, is TGTGCCAGCAGTGAAGGCAGGGGGTACGGGCAGCTCTAC.

This clone was observed a handful of times. Gene names and germline refer to mouse. The DNA ends 1 residue before the CDR3 does, and the rest of the CDR3 is filled in from the germline J gene. The chain links TRBV26 to TRBJ2-4; 7 bases agree with TRBD2. This CDR3 has 15 amino acids. The V gene's germline CDR1 is KGHPV and CDR2 FQNQEV (reference sequence). J gave up 1 base and V 2 bases, and 3 bases lay outside the gene matches. Partial CDR3 DNA: TGTGCCAGCAGTCTGAACTGGGGAGGTCAAAACACCTTGTAC. It codes for CASSLNWGGQNTLY. The whole CDR3 protein is CASSLNWGGQNTLYF.

As concerns this clone: Gene names refer to mouse genes. The CDR3 end lies 1 residue beyond the end of the read and is filled in from the germline J gene. V is TRBV20 and J is TRBJ2-4; no clear D. V was cut by 1 base and J by 3 bases, with 2 bases left in between. The CDR3 is 11 residues long. Germline CDR1 reads GFQATS; CDR2 reads STVNSAI. Incomplete CDR3 DNA: TGTGGTGCTAGGGGCCAAAACACCTTGTAC. This encodes CGARGQNTLY. The CDR3 as a whole reads CGARGQNTLYF.

The table lists this clone with a few counts. Gene names and germline refer to mouse. The sequence runs out 1 residue before the end of the CDR3; the remainder is reconstructed from the germline J gene. The chain carries TRBV26 and TRBJ1-4; D remains ambiguous. There are 12 residues in the CDR3. Trimming shortened V by 5 bases and J by 0 bases, and 1 base separated the two germline ends. Germline lookup yields CDR1 KGHPV and CDR2 FQNQEV (reference sequence). The CDR3 reads CASSFSNERLFF. The CDR3 bases that were read are TGTGCCAGCAGTTTTTCCAACGAAAGATTATTT.

This clone was picked up a small number of times. Here the gene names and germline are mouse. With the read ending 1 residue before the CDR3 end, the germline J gene is used to fill in that end. This sequence joins TRBV3 and TRBJ2-7, with 7 positions matching TRBD1. The CDR3 consists of 13 residues. The germline CDR1 and CDR2 sequences are SNHLY and FYNGKV (reference sequence). V shed 1 base and J 4 bases; nucleotides not matched to a gene: 1. CDR3: CASSLGDRYEQYF. The part of the CDR3 DNA that was read is TGTGCCAGCAGCTTAGGGGACAGATATGAACAGTAC.

Comment on this clone: Genes and germline come from the mouse. The sequenced CDR3 bases are TGCTCCAGCAGTCCGGGGGCCAAAAACACCTTGTAC. It yields the protein CSSSPGAKNTLY. The whole CDR3 is CSSSPGAKNTLYF. V gene TRBV23 combines with J gene TRBJ2-4. Coverage ceases 1 residue before the CDR3 finishes, and the germline J gene fills in the end. There are 13 residues in the CDR3. Germline V gene lookup returns CDR1 KGHTA and CDR2 FQNQQP.

This clone was counted between two and nine times. Gene labels here are mouse ones. Read sequence stops 1 residue before the CDR3 end, and the germline J gene provides the missing end. This sequence joins TRBV26 and TRBJ2-3; D remains unclear. Trimming stripped 2 bases from V and 0 bases from J, with 6 bases between. This CDR3 contains 14 residues. Germline loops: CDR1 KGHPV, CDR2 FQNQEV (reference sequence). CDR3 loop: CASSLDGSAETLYF. CDR3 DNA, as far as it was read: TGTGCCAGCAGTCTGGACGGTAGTGCAGAAACGCTGTAT.